This T cell receptor (beta chain) originates from a study of CXCR3-negative and CXCR3-positive naive CD8 T cells. Whole-study findings and limits: Higher TRB CDR3 hydrophobicity marked CXCR3-positive naive cells relative to CXCR3-negative naive cells. Comparably high diversity marked both naive subsets, whereas memory CD8+ cells had much lower diversity. Unlike memory cells, which differed, naive CXCR3-negative and CXCR3-positive cells had similar TRBV-TRBJ usage.

Through 5' RACE with UMI labels, the TRB cDNA libraries were prepared. TCRdb re-analyzed the 5' RACE reads; it lists each CDR3 protein once, without DNA. The listing contains 150,000 to 180,000 distinct CDR3 sequences. CD45RO-CCR7+CD27+CD95- cells counted as naive CD8+ T cells. The V gene's germline CDR1 is DFQATT and CDR2 SNEGSKA (reference sequence). The CDR3 contains 14 residues. On this clonotype itself: Antigen specificity is unknown.

This receptor was identified in a human donor in good health. Some clones in this sample may be carry-over from other donors' samples. The chain uses TRBV20-1 and TRBJ2-7; TCRdb lists TRBD2, though no DNA is available to test this call. The material sequenced was naive CXCR3+ CD8+ T cells from blood. This sample's subset: CD45RO-CCR7+CD27+CD95- naive CD8+ T cells expressing CXCR3 (TNR3+). CDR3 sequence reads: CSARLTSGLYEQYF.